This T cell receptor (beta chain) stems from a study of neurological immune-mediated disorders. This clonotype has at least ten counts. Per germline, CDR1 SGHDT and CDR2 YYEEEE. The CDR3 is 14 residues long. The germline V and J ends were trimmed by 2 bases and 1 base, with 9 bases remaining between them. TCRdb reprocessed the 5' RACE reads via MiXCR and lists one record per CDR3 protein. The profile covers over 55,000 distinct CDR3 sequences, with roughly 9.8% appearing a single time and around 13% taken by the ten largest. Described time point: longitudinal time-point 2. The receptor comes from a man under 40 in good health. V usage is TRBV5-6 and J usage is TRBJ1-1; no clear D. Sequencing was performed on PBMCs. In DNA form, the CDR3 reads TGTGCCAGCAGCTTTTTCCCGTCGAACACTGAAGCTTTCTTT. Residues: CASSFFPSNTEAFF.